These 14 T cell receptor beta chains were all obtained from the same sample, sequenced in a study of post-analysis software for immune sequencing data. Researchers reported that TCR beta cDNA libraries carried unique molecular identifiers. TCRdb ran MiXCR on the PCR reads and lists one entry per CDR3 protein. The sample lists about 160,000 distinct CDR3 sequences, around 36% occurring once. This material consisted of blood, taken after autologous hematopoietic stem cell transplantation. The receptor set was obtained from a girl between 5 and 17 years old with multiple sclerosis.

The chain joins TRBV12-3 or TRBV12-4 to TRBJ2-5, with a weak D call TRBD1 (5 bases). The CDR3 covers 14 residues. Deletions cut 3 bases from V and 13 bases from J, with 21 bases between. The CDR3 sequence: CASSFREGAPGRYF. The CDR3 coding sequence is TGTGCCAGCAGTTTTAGAGAAGGGGCCCCAGGTCGGTACTTC.

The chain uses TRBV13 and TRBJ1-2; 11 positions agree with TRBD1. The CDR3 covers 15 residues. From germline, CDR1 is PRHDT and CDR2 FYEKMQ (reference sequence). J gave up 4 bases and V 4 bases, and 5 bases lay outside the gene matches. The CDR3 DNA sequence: TGTGCCAGCAGCTCTGGGACAGGGGGAGGCTATGGCTACACCTTC. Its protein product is CASSSGTGGGYGYTF.

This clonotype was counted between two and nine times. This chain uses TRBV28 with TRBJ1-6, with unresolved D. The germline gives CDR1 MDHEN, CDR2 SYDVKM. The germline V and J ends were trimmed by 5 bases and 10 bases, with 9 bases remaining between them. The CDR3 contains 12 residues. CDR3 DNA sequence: TGTGCCAGCAGTCCTCCGGGCTCACCCCTCCACTTT. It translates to CASSPPGSPLHF.

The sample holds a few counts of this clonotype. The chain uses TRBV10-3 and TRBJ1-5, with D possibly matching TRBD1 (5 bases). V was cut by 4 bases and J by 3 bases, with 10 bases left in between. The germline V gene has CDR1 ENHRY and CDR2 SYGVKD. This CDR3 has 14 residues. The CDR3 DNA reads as TGTGCCATCAGTGGGGGGACGGACAATCAGCCCCAGCATTTT. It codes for CAISGGTDNQPQHF.

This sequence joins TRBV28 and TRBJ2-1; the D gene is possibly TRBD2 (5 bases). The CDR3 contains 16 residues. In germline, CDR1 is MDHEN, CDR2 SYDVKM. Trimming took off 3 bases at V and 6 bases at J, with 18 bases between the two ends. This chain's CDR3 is CASSLFGGPGSNEQFF. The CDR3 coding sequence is TGTGCCAGCAGTTTGTTCGGCGGGCCGGGTTCCAATGAGCAGTTCTTC.

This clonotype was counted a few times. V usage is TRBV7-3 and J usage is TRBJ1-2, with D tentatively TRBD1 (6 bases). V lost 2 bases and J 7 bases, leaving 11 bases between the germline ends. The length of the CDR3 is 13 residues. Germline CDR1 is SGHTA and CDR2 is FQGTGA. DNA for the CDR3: TGTGCCAGCAGCTTAGGAAGAGGGGGTGGCTACACCTTC. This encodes CASSLGRGGGYTF.

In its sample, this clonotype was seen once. The CDR3 DNA follows: TGTGCCAGCTCAGGACAGCCTTCTGGGGCCAACGTCCTGACTTTC. This codes for CASSGQPSGANVLTF. The J gene is TRBJ2-6, the V gene TRBV18; D is possibly TRBD1 (6 bases). Germline V gene sequence: CDR1 KGHSH, CDR2 LQKENI. CDR3 length equals 15 residues. The V end was cut by 5 bases, the J end by 1 base, with 9 bases between.

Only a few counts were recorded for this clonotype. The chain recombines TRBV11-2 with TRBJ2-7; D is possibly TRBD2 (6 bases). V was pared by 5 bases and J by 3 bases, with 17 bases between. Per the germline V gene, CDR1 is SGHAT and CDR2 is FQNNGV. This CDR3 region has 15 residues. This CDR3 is CASSTQTGLIYEQYF. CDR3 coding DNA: TGTGCCAGCAGCACCCAAACGGGACTTATCTACGAGCAGTACTTC.

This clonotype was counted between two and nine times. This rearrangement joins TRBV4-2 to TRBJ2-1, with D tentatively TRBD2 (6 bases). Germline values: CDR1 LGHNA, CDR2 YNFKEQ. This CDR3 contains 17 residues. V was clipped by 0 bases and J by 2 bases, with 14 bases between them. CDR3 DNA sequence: TGTGCCAGCAGCCAAGATGGGACTTCCCAAACCTACAATGAGCAGTTCTTC. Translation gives CASSQDGTSQTYNEQFF.

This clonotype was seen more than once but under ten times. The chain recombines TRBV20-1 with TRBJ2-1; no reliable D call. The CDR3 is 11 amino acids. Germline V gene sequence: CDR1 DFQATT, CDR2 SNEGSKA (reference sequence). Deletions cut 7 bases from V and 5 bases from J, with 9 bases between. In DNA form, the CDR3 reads TGCAGTGTGCTGGGAAACAATGAGCAGTTCTTC. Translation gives CSVLGNNEQFF.

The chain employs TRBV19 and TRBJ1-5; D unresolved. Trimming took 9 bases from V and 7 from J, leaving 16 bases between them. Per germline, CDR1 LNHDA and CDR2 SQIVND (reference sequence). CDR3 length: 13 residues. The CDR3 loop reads CASLPGLGQPQHF. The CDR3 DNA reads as TGTGCCAGCCTTCCCGGTTTAGGGCAGCCCCAGCATTTT.

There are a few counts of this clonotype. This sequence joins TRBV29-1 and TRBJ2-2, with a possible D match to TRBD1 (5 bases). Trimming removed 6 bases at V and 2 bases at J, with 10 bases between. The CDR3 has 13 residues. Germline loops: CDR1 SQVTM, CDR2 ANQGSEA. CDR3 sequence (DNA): TGCAGCGTATGGGGCCCTAACACCGGGGAGCTGTTTTTT. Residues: CSVWGPNTGELFF.

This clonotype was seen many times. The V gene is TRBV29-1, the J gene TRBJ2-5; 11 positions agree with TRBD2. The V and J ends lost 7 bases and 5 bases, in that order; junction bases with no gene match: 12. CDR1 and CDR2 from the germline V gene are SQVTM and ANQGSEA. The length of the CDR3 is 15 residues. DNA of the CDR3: TGCAGCGCATCACCGTTAGCGGGAGGGGTGGAGACCCAGTACTTC. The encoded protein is CSASPLAGGVETQYF.

The CDR3 loop reads CASGLLGETPTETQYF. CDR3 in DNA: TGTGCCAGCGGCCTCTTGGGAGAGACCCCAACTGAGACCCAGTACTTC. The gene calls are TRBV7-9 and TRBJ2-5; perhaps TRBD2 as D (5 bases). The germline V gene encodes CDR1 SEHNR and CDR2 FQNEAQ (reference sequence). Deletions cut 8 bases from V and 5 bases from J, with 24 bases between. This CDR3 has 16 residues.